This T cell receptor (beta chain) was sequenced during a study of CD8+CD57+ T cells in acquired aplastic anemia. Profiling of TCR beta VDJ combinations and CDR3 sequences used genomic DNA as template. TCRdb itself ran the reads through MiXCR, one entry per CDR3 protein. The sample has some 170,000 distinct CDR3 sequences; roughly two thirds are singletons. This CDR3 region has 15 residues. Germline lookup yields CDR1 SGHTA and CDR2 FQGTGA. The junction had 5 bases not matched to a gene; V was cut back by 4 bases and J by 8 bases. Selection for sequencing was limited to patients who had shown CD8+CD57+ cell expansion by flow cytometry. There was no therapy given to any patient before the blood sampling took place.

The genes are TRBV7-3 and TRBJ2-1; 13 bases match TRBD2. This TCR was recovered from a human donor with aplastic anemia. The sequencing input was sorted CD4+, CD8+, or CD8+CD57+ T cells (not recorded which) from PBMCs. CDR3 sequence (DNA): TGTGCCAGCAGCTCGGGACTAGCGGGGAGGGATGAGCAGTTCTTC. This sequence encodes CASSSGLAGRDEQFF.